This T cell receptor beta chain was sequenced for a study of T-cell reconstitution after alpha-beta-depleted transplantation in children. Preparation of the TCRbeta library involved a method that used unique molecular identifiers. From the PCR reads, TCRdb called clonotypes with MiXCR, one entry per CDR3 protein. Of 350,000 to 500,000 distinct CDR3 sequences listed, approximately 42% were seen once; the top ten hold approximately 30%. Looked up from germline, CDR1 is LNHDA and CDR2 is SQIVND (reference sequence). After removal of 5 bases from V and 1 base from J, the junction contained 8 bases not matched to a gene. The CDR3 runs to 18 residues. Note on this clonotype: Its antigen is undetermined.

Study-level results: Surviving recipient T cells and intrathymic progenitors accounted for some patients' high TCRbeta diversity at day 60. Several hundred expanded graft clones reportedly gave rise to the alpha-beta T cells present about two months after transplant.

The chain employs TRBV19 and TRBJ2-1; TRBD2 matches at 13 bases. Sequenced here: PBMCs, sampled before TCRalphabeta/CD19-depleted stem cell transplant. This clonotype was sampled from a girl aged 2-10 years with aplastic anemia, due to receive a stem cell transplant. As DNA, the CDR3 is TGTGCCAGTAGTCCTACGGGGACTAGCGGGGTATCCTACAATGAGCAGTTCTTC. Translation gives CASSPTGTSGVSYNEQFF.